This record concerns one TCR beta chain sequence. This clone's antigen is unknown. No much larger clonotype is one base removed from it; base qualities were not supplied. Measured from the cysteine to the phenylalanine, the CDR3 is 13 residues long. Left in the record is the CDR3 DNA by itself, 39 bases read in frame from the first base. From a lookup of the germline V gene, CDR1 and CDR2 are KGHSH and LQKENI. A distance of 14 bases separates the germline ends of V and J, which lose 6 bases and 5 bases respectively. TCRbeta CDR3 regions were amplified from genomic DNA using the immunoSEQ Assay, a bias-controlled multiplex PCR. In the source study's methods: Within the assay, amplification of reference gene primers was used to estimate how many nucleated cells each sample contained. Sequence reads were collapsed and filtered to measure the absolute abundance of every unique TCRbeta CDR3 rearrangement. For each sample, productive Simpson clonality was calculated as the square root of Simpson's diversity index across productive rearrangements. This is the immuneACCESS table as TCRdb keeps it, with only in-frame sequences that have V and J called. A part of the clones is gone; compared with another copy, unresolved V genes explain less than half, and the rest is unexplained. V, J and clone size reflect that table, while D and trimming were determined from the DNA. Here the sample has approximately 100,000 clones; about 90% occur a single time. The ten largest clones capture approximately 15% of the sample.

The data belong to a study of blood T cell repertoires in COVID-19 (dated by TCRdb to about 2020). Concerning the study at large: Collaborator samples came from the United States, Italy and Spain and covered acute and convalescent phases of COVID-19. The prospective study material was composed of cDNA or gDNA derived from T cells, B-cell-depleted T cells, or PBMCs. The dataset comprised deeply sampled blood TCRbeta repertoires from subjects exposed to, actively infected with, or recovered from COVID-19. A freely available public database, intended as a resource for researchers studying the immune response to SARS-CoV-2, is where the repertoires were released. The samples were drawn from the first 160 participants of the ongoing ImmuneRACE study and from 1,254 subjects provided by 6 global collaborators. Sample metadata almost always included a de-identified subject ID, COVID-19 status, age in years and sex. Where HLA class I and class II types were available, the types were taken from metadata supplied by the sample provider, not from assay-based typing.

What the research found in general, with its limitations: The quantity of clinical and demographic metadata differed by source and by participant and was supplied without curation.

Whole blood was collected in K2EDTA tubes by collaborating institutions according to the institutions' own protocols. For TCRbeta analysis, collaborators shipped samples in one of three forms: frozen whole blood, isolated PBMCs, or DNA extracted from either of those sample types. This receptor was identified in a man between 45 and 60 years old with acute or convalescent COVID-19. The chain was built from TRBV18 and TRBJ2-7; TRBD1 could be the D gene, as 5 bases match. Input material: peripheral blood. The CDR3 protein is CASSPDSSNEQYF. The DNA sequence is TGTGCCAGCTCGCCCGACAGTAGCAACGAGCAGTACTTC.